Listed here are 30 T cell receptor beta chains from one sample, sequenced in a study of CD8 T cells in ankylosing spondylitis (dated by TCRdb to between 2016 and 2019). Study-wide conclusions, independent of this receptor: Blood from ankylosing spondylitis patients appeared to be characterized by a TCR beta motif made up of several highly homologous amino acid variants.

Library creation used 5' RACE. Sequencing relied on an Illumina HiSeq 2500. TCRdb reworked the public reads: Q25 trimming with fastp, MiXCR clone assembly, productive beta chains retained. Rows are unified per CDR3 protein, each entry keeping the most common DNA and genes. The sample table records about 390,000 distinct CDR3 sequences; around 22% of these occur just once. Around 17% of the sample belongs to the ten largest clones. Their antigens are not known. The sample comprised blood, either unsorted or a sorted T cell fraction (not recorded which). These receptors were obtained from a male donor with ankylosing spondylitis.

The table lists this clonotype with a few counts. The genes are TRBV29-1 and TRBJ2-3; 9 nucleotides agree with TRBD2. Germline V gene data show CDR1 as SQVTM and CDR2 as ANQGSEA. With 7 bases clipped from V and 8 bases from J, the junction kept 16 bases outside the gene matches. The CDR3 covers 15 residues. CDR3 sequence: CSGRGAGGPGATQYF. CDR3 DNA: TGCAGCGGGAGGGGCGCGGGAGGGCCCGGTGCTACGCAGTATTTT.

The V call is TRBV9, the J call TRBJ2-3, with 12 nucleotides matching TRBD2. J was trimmed by 2 bases and V by 4 bases; bases with no gene match: 5. This CDR3 contains 16 residues. Germline CDR1 reads SGDLS; CDR2 reads YYNGEE. CDR3 protein: CASSSGLAGLTDTQYF. CDR3 sequence (DNA): TGTGCCAGCAGCTCGGGACTAGCGGGTCTCACAGATACGCAGTATTTT.

Comments on this clonotype: One end of the junction is discordant with germline, which a read error may explain. V is TRBV12-3 or TRBV12-4 and J is TRBJ2-7; D perhaps matches TRBD2 (5 bases). This CDR3 region has 12 residues. CDR3: CASSLEPTRANF. The CDR3 DNA follows: TGTGCCAGCAGTTTAGAACCGACGCGGGCTAACTTC.

This clonotype was detected a few times. J is TRBJ1-2 and V is TRBV7-8, with a possible D match to TRBD1 (5 bases). From germline, CDR1 is SGHVS and CDR2 FQNEAQ. Deletions cut 1 base from V and 2 bases from J, with 8 bases between. The CDR3 length is 14 residues. DNA of the CDR3: TGTGCCAGCAGCTTAGGCAGGGAAAACTATGGCTACACCTTC. This gives the protein CASSLGRENYGYTF.

The DNA of the CDR3 is TGTGCCAGCTCATCCAACAGGGGTACCTACGAGCAGTACTTC. It specifies CASSSNRGTYEQYF. The J gene is TRBJ2-7, the V gene TRBV18; 7 nucleotides align to TRBD1. The CDR3 extends over 14 amino acids. CDR1 is KGHSH and CDR2 is LQKENI in the germline V gene. J gave up 2 bases and V 5 bases, and 6 bases lay outside the gene matches.

There are a few counts of this clonotype. The chain couples TRBV25-1 to TRBJ1-4; D is perhaps TRBD1 (5 bases). CDR1 is MGHDK and CDR2 is SYGVNS in the germline V gene. CDR3 length: 17 amino acids. V lost 6 bases and J 4 bases, leaving 21 bases between the germline ends. CDR3 region: CASRGEGPGLSNEKLFF. The CDR3 DNA is TGTGCCAGCAGGGGGGAGGGCCCCGGACTTAGTAATGAAAAACTGTTTTTT.

V and J are TRBV20-1 and TRBJ1-5, with D unclear. Trimming left V 5 bases short and J 7 bases short, with 18 bases between. The CDR3 runs 14 residues. Per germline, CDR1 DFQATT and CDR2 SNEGSKA (reference sequence). Here the CDR3 reads CSAAGTFGVQPQHF. CDR3 nucleotide sequence: TGCAGTGCTGCTGGAACATTTGGGGTACAGCCCCAGCATTTT.

Only a few counts were recorded for this clonotype. J is TRBJ2-1 and V is TRBV20-1; TRBD2 matches 11 bases. V gave up 5 bases and J gave up 7 bases; unmatched junction bases: 4. The length of the CDR3 is 13 residues. The V gene's germline CDR1 is DFQATT and CDR2 SNEGSKA (reference sequence). The DNA for the CDR3 is TGCAGTGCTCATAGCGGGAGGGCAAATGAGCAGTTCTTC. This sequence encodes CSAHSGRANEQFF.

A few counts support this clonotype. The V call is TRBV29-1, the J call TRBJ1-3, with 10 bases aligning to TRBD1. The germline gives CDR1 SQVTM, CDR2 ANQGSEA. CDR3 size: 15 residues. After removal of 4 bases from V and 3 bases from J, the junction contained 6 bases not matched to a gene. The CDR3 is CSVVRTGGIGNTIYF. The CDR3 DNA reads as TGCAGCGTTGTGAGGACAGGGGGTATTGGAAACACCATATATTTT.

The chain has TRBV12-3 or TRBV12-4 and TRBJ1-2; 7 bases are a match to TRBD1. After removal of 3 bases from V and 5 bases from J, the junction contained 6 bases not matched to a gene. CDR3 size: 14 residues. CDR3 DNA sequence: TGTGCCAGCAGTTTCTTGGGCAGGGGGTATGGCTACACCTTC. Residues: CASSFLGRGYGYTF.

This clonotype was counted between two and nine times. The V gene is TRBV7-2, the J gene TRBJ2-5; 7 bases match TRBD2. The V gene's germline CDR1 is SGHTA and CDR2 FQGNSA. The CDR3 consists of 13 residues. The J segment lost 5 bases and the V segment lost 4 bases, leaving 4 bases of the junction unmatched. CDR3 coding DNA: TGTGCCAGCAGCTCAATACTAGCGGAGACCCAGTACTTC. It yields the protein CASSSILAETQYF.

The V call is TRBV7-8, the J call TRBJ2-7; D gene uncertain. The ends were cut back, 3 bases at V and 5 bases at J, with 5 bases in the middle. This CDR3 is 11 amino acids long. The germline V gene encodes CDR1 SGHVS and CDR2 FQNEAQ. CDR3 sequence (DNA): TGTGCCAGCAGCTTCCAAAACGAGCAGTACTTC. It translates to CASSFQNEQYF.

This clonotype appeared a few times. J is TRBJ1-4 and V is TRBV11-3; TRBD1 matches at 9 bases. Per germline, CDR1 SGHNT and CDR2 YENEEA. CDR3 length equals 15 residues. With 4 bases clipped from V and 10 bases from J, the junction kept 10 bases outside the gene matches. CDR3 protein: CASSSYPGQGGKLFF. CDR3 in DNA: TGTGCCAGCAGCTCTTATCCGGGACAGGGTGGAAAACTGTTTTTT.

There are a few counts of this clonotype. The V and J genes are TRBV10-3 and TRBJ1-4; the match to TRBD1 covers 10 bases. Germline V lookup: CDR1 ENHRY, CDR2 SYGVKD. The CDR3 loop spans 14 amino acids. V was pared by 10 bases and J by 7 bases, with 9 bases of the junction left unmatched. In DNA form, the CDR3 reads TGTGCCAGCGGACAGGGGGGGGGGATTGAAAAACTGTTTTTT. As protein: CASGQGGGIEKLFF.

This clonotype was seen more than once but under ten times. The chain combines TRBV30 with TRBJ2-1; D perhaps matches TRBD2 (6 bases). Trimming took off 6 bases at V and 0 bases at J, with 18 bases between the two ends. Germline lookup yields CDR1 GTSNPN and CDR2 SVGIG (reference sequence). This CDR3 contains 16 residues. The CDR3 DNA follows: TGTGCCTGTCCTACGGGACTTTCGAGCTCCTACAATGAGCAGTTCTTC. Residues: CACPTGLSSSYNEQFF. The full variable domain, completed using reference TRBV30 and TRBJ2-1, is SQTIHQWPATLVQPVGSPLSLECTVEGTSNPNLYWYRQAAGRGLQLLFYSVGIGQISSEVPQNLSASRPQDRQFILSSKKLLLSDSGFYLCACPTGLSSSYNEQFFGPGTRLTVL.

This clonotype was recorded a few times. The CDR3 DNA reads TGCAGTGCAATTCATCCGGGACACCGCTACGAGCAGTACTTC. It encodes CSAIHPGHRYEQYF. V and J are TRBV20-1 and TRBJ2-7, with D possibly matching TRBD1 (6 bases). CDR1 DFQATT and CDR2 SNEGSKA come from the germline V gene (reference sequence). V lost 6 bases, J lost 3 bases, and 18 bases lay in between. This CDR3 is built from 14 residues.

V is TRBV2 and J is TRBJ2-1; 13 bases fit TRBD2. Germline V gives CDR1 SNHLY, CDR2 FYNNEI. Trimming at V came to 4 bases and at J to 6 bases, leaving 3 bases not matched to a gene. The CDR3 sequence is 15 residues long. The CDR3 DNA reads as TGTGCCAGCAGTGGGACTAGCGGGAGCCCCAATGAGCAGTTCTTC. It yields the protein CASSGTSGSPNEQFF.

This clonotype was observed a handful of times. CDR3 DNA: TGCGCCAGCAGCACTGGTCGGGGCCCCGGCACTGAAGCTTTCTTT. The encoded protein is CASSTGRGPGTEAFF. This rearrangement joins TRBV5-1 to TRBJ1-1, with D perhaps matching TRBD1 (5 bases). The CDR3 loop spans 15 amino acids. Germline V gene data show CDR1 as SGHRS and CDR2 as YFSETQ. The V end lost 4 bases, the J end lost 4 bases, and 17 bases lay between the germline ends.

This clonotype was counted only a few times. The V gene is TRBV4-3, the J gene TRBJ2-7; D unclear. Germline values: CDR1 LGHNA, CDR2 YSLEER. Trimming cost V 1 base and J 5 bases, with 9 bases left between them. The CDR3 totals 13 residues. CDR3 DNA: TGCGCCAGCAGCCAAGGGACCGTCCACGAGCAGTACTTC. Translated, it gives CASSQGTVHEQYF.

J is TRBJ1-1 and V is TRBV7-9; D unclear. The CDR3 sequence is 14 residues long. V gave up 0 bases and J gave up 3 bases, with 8 bases separating them. Germline CDR1 and CDR2: SEHNR and FQNEAQ (reference sequence). The CDR3 here is CASSLARRDTEAFF. For the CDR3, the DNA is TGTGCCAGCAGCTTAGCCCGACGGGACACTGAAGCTTTCTTT.

The chain has TRBV15 and TRBJ2-1, with D possibly matching TRBD2 (6 bases). The germline V and J ends were trimmed by 0 bases and 3 bases, with 15 bases remaining between them. CDR1 LNHNV and CDR2 YYDKDF come from the germline V gene (reference sequence). The CDR3 contains 17 residues. The CDR3: CATSRDSSGRGYNEQFF. As DNA, the CDR3 is TGTGCCACCAGCAGAGACTCCTCGGGGCGGGGCTACAATGAGCAGTTCTTC. The full variable domain, rest sourced from reference TRBV15 and TRBJ2-1, is DAMVIQNPRYQVTQFGKPVTLSCSQTLNHNVMYWYQQKSSQAPKLLFHYYDKDFNNEADTPDNFQSRRPNTSFCFLDIRSPGLGDTAMYLCATSRDSSGRGYNEQFFGPGTRLTVL.

This clonotype has just a few counts. The rearrangement links TRBV20-1 to TRBJ2-1; TRBD2 matches at 8 bases. CDR1 and CDR2 from the germline V gene are DFQATT and SNEGSKA (reference sequence). Trimming cost V 0 bases and J 2 bases; bases outside gene matches: 3. CDR3 size: 15 residues. DNA for the CDR3: TGCAGTGCTAGAGAGCGGGAGGACCCCTACAATGAGCAGTTCTTC. Protein: CSAREREDPYNEQFF.

The V and J genes are TRBV20-1 and TRBJ1-1, with a weak D call TRBD1 (5 bases). CDR3 length: 14 amino acids. Trimming removed 3 bases from V and 1 base from J, with 12 bases in between. Germline CDR1 reads DFQATT; CDR2 reads SNEGSKA (reference sequence). The CDR3 region is CSASSGAANTEAFF. The CDR3 DNA is TGCAGTGCTAGCTCCGGGGCAGCGAACACTGAAGCTTTCTTT.

This clonotype has more than one count but fewer than ten. The chain recombines TRBV6-5 with TRBJ1-4; D is unclear. This CDR3 spans 12 amino acids. Germline-derived CDR1 and CDR2 are MNHEY and SVGAGI. V dropped 8 bases and J dropped 10 bases, with 14 bases sitting between them. Here the CDR3 reads CASGREGGKLFF. In nucleotides, the CDR3 is TGTGCCAGCGGACGTGAGGGTGGAAAACTGTTTTTT.

This clonotype came up many times. The genes are TRBV10-3 and TRBJ1-1; D remains ambiguous. Trimming removed 3 bases at V and 1 base at J, with 9 bases between. In germline, CDR1 is ENHRY, CDR2 SYGVKD. The CDR3 has 14 amino acids. Here the CDR3 reads CAISEGQKNTEAFF. In DNA, the CDR3 is TGTGCCATCAGTGAAGGTCAGAAGAACACTGAAGCTTTCTTT.

V is TRBV20-1 and J is TRBJ2-1, with TRBD2 matching 11 bases. J lost 9 bases, V lost 7 bases, and 8 bases had no gene match. Germline V gives CDR1 DFQATT, CDR2 SNEGSKA (reference sequence). This CDR3 has 13 amino acids. In DNA form, the CDR3 reads TGCAGTGTCGGGACTAGCGGAAGGATTGAGCAGTTCTTC. This codes for CSVGTSGRIEQFF.

This clonotype was seen a few times. This chain links TRBV20-1 with TRBJ2-4, with a weak D call TRBD2 (6 bases). The CDR3 spans 11 residues. Germline V gene lookup returns CDR1 DFQATT and CDR2 SNEGSKA (reference sequence). Trimming cost V 6 bases and J 9 bases, with 12 bases left between them. CDR3 residues: CSASPGGIQYF. The CDR3 nucleotides read TGCAGTGCCAGCCCCGGGGGCATTCAGTACTTC.

There are a few counts of this clonotype. DNA of the CDR3: TGTGCCATCAAAGGGACAGGGGGCCTCCAAGAGACCCAGTACTTC. It encodes CAIKGTGGLQETQYF. V is TRBV10-3 and J is TRBJ2-5, with 12 bases identical to TRBD1. The CDR3 extends over 15 amino acids. V was pared by 7 bases and J by 1 base, with 4 bases of the junction left unmatched. The germline CDR1 and CDR2 sequences are ENHRY and SYGVKD.

This chain links TRBV29-1 with TRBJ1-3; tentatively, D is TRBD1 (6 bases). Germline CDR1 and CDR2: SQVTM and ANQGSEA. This CDR3 spans 15 amino acids. V lost 3 bases and J lost 7, with 19 bases in between. CDR3 in amino acids: CSVEASGAWTNTIYF. The DNA for the CDR3 is TGCAGCGTTGAGGCTTCAGGGGCTTGGACGAACACCATATATTTT.

J is TRBJ2-6 and V is TRBV27, with 12 nucleotides matching TRBD2. Germline V gene data show CDR1 as MNHEY and CDR2 as SMNVEV (reference sequence). The ends lost 0 bases at V and 0 bases at J; junction bases unmatched: 3. CDR3 length: 19 amino acids. The CDR3 nucleotides read TGTGCCAGCAGTTTATCAGGACTAGCGGGATTCTCTGGGGCCAACGTCCTGACTTTC. Encoded protein: CASSLSGLAGFSGANVLTF.